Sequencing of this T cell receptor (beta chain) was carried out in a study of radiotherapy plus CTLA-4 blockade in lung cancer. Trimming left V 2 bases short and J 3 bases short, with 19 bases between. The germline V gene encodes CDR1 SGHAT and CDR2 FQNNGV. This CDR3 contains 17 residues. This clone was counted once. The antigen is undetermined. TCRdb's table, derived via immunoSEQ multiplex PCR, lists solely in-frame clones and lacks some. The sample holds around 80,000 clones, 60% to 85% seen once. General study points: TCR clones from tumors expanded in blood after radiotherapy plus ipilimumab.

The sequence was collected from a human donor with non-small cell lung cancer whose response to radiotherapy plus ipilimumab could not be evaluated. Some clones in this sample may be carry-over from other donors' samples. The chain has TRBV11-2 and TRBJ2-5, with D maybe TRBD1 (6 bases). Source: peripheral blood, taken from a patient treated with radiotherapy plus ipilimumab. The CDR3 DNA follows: TGTGCCAGCAGCTTACGTCATTTGGTCGGGGACAAAGAGACCCAGTACTTC. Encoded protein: CASSLRHLVGDKETQYF. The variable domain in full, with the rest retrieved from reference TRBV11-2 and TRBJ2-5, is EAGVAQSPRYKIIEKRQSVAFWCNPISGHATLYWYQQILGQGPKLLIQFQNNGVVDDSQLPKDRFSAERLKGVDSTLKIQPAKLEDSAVYLCASSLRHLVGDKETQYFGPGTRLLVL.